The clone carrying this T cell receptor (beta chain) has only a few counts. Germline V lookup: CDR1 MDHEN, CDR2 SYDVKM. V lost 3 bases, J lost 11 bases, and 5 bases lay in between. The CDR3 is made up of 11 amino acids. Runs used v3.0 of the immunoSEQ assay and were done at survey level. The assay was immunoSEQ multiplex PCR, and TCRdb's table has in-frame clones only and misses some. The sample yields more than 20,000 clones, 84% seen once. The sample comes from a study of long-term antiretroviral therapy in people with HIV. The clonotype was recovered from a man aged 40-49 years with HIV. The material sequenced was unsorted PBMCs, taken 0.5 years before starting antiretroviral therapy. The chain has TRBV28 and TRBJ1-6, with unresolved D. The CDR3 reads CASSFGTPLHF. The CDR3 nucleotides read TGTGCCAGCAGTTTTGGAACACCCCTCCACTTT.